In this sample, the clone carrying this TCR beta chain turned up many times. Its specificity is unknown. Regarding time point: newly diagnosed GD, antithyroid drugs for less than 3 months. PBMCs provided the RNA from which the TCR library was made. The authors diagnosed Graves' disease using American Thyroid Association guidelines. This sample stems from a study of regulatory T cells in long-lasting Graves disease. Both iRepertoire HTBI primers and Arm-PCR of CDR3 regions were used to build the TCR beta libraries. Each CDR3 protein gets one entry after TCRdb re-called the multiplex PCR reads with MiXCR. The top ten hold about a sixth of the sample, which has 400,000 to 450,000 distinct CDR3 sequences, 15% seen once. The V gene end was trimmed by 1 base and the J gene end by 10 bases; junction bases not matched to a gene: 10. CDR1 and CDR2 from the germline V gene are LGHDT and YNNKEL (reference sequence). The length of the CDR3 is 15 residues.

Study-wide points: In persistent patients, shared public clonotypes (roughly 2,800) outnumbered those in new patients (around 1,000).

These data were also filed under a second study, of T cells in Graves' hyperthyroidism and ophthalmopathy. This second study notes: Orbital computed tomography and thyroid ultrasound, together with serum TRAb and thyroxine and clinical symptoms, were used for diagnoses. Within blood appeared most thyroid clonotypes that had expanded above 0.001.

The sequence was obtained from a woman younger than 45 with Graves disease. Sequences were derived from peripheral blood mononuclear cells (PBMCs), sampled at new diagnosis, from a patient treated with antithyroid drugs. The rearrangement joins TRBV3-1 to TRBJ2-1; 7 nucleotides align to TRBD2. CDR3 nucleotide sequence: TGTGCCAGCAGCCAAGTTGACAGCGGGATACGGGAGCAGTTCTTC. Its protein is CASSQVDSGIREQFF.